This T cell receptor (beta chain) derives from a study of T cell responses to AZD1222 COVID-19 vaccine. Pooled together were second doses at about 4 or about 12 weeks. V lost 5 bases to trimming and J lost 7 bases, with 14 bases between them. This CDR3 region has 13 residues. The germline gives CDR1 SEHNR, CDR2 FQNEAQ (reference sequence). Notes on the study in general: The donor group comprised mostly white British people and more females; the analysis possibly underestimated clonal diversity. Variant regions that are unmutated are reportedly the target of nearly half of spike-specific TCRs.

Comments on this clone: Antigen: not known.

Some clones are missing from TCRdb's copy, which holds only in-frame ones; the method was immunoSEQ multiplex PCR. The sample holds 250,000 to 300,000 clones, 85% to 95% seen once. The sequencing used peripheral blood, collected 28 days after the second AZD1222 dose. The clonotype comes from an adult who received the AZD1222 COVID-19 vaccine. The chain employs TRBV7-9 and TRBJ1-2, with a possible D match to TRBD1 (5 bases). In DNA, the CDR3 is TGTGCCAGCAGCGCCTCAGGGATAGCTGGCTACACCTTC. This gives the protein CASSASGIAGYTF.